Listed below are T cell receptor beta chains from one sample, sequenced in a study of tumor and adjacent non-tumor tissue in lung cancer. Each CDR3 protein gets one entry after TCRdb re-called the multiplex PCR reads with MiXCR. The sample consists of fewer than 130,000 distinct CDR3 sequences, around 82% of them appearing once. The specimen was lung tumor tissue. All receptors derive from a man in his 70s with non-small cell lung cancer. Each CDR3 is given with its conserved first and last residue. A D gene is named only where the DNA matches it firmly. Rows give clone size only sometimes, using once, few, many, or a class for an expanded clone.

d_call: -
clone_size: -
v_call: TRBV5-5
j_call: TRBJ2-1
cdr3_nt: TGTGCCAGCAACTTGGATCCCGGACGGTACAATGAGCAGTTCTTT
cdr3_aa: CASNLDPGRYNEQFF

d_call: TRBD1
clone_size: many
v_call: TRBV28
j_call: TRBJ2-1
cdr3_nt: TGTGCCAGCACCCGGGACAGGGCGGTTGAGCAGTTCTTC
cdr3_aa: CASTRDRAVEQFF

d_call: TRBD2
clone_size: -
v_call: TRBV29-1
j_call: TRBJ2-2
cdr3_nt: TGCAGCGCATTAGGGACTAGCCTCACCGAGGAGCTGTTTTTT
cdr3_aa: CSALGTSLTEELFF

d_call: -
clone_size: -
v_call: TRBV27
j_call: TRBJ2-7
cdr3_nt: TGTGCCAGCAGAGTATATGCGAGAGCAGCATATGAGCAGTACTTC
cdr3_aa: CASRVYARAAYEQYF

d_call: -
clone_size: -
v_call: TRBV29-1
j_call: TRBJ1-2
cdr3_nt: TGCAACGCTGAGAGAGGTAAGGCTAACTATGGCTACACCTTC
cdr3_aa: CNAERGKANYGYTF

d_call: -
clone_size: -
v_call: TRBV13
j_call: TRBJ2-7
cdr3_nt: TGTGCCAGCGGCTCAACCACGGGGCACGAGCAGTGCTTC
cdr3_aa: CASGSTTGHEQCF

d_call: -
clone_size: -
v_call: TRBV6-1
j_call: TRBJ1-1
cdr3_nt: TGTGCCAGAACTGAAGGTCGGCTGCACACTGAAGCTTTCTTT
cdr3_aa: CARTEGRLHTEAFF

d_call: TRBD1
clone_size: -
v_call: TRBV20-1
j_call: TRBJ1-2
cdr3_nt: TGCAGTGCTAGAGAGTTGGGACAGGAGGCGGGCTATACCTTC
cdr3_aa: CSARELGQEAGYTF

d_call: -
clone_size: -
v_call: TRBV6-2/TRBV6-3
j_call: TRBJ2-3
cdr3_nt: TGTGCAAGTGGCGCGGATACGCAGTGTTTT
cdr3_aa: CASGADTQCF

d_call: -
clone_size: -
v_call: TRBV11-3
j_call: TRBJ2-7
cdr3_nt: TGTGCCTGTGGCCCGATGACAGTTTCCGTGTACGAGCAGTACTTC
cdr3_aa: CACGPMTVSVYEQYF

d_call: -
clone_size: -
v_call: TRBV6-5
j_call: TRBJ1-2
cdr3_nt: TGTGCCAGCAGTTACGTTTCAGGGCCTAACTATGGCTACACTTTC
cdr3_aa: CASSYVSGPNYGYTF

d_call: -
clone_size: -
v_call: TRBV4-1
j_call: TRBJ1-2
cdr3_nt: TGCGCCAGCAGCCACCACGGCTTCTATGGCTACACCTTC
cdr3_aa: CASSHHGFYGYTF

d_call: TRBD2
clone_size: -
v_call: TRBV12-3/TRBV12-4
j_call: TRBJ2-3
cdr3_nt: TGTACCAGCAGTTTAAGCGGGGGTACTAGCACAGATACGCAGTATTTT
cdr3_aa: CTSSLSGGTSTDTQYF

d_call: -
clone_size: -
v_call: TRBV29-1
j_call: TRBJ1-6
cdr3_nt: TGCAGCGTGACTAGGATAGGCAATTCACCCTTCCACTTT
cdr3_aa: CSVTRIGNSPFHF

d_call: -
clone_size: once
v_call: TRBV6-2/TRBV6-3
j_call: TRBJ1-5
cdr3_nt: TGTGCCAGCAAAGGAGGGGATCAGCACCAGCATTTT
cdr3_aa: CASKGGDQHQHF

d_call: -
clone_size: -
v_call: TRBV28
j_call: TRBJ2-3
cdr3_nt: TGTGCCAGCAGTTATGCGGGAACCACAGATACACAGTATTTT
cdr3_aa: CASSYAGTTDTQYF

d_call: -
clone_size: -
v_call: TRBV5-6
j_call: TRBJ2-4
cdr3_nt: TGTGCCAGCAGCGCTACCGGTACAGAGGTCGTTGGAAACATTCAATACTTC
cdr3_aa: CASSATGTEVVGNIQYF

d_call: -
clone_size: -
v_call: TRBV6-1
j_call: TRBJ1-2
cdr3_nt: TGTGCCAGCAGCCTGCAGGACAAGTCTAACTTTGGCTACACCTTC
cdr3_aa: CASSLQDKSNFGYTF

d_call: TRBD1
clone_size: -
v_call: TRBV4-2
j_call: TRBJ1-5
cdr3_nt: TGTGCCTGCAGCCTTCAAGGGACAGGGGATCAGTCCCTGCATTTT
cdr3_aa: CACSLQGTGDQSLHF

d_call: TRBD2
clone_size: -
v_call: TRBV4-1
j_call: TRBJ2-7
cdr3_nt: TGCGCCAGCAGCCGGATACTAGCGGGAAAGGGGGACGAGAAGTACTTC
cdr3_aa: CASSRILAGKGDEKYF

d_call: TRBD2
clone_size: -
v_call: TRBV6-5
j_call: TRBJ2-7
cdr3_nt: TGTGCCGTCGGAAGAAGACTAGCATGTTATTACGAGCAGTACTTC
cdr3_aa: CAVGRRLACYYEQYF

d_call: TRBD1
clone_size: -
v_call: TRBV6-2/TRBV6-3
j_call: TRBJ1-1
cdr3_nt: TGTGCCAGCACTACGAGACAGGGGACAATCACTGAAGCTTTCTTT
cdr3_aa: CASTTRQGTITEAFF

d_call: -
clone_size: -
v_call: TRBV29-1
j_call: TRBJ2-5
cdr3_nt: TGCAGCGTCTCTCCTGGAGTCGAGACCCAGTGTTTC
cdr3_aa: CSVSPGVETQCF

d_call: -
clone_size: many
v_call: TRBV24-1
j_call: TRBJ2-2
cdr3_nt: TGTGCCACCAGGACCTCCGGGGGCACCGGGGAGCTGTTTTTT
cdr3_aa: CATRTSGGTGELFF